These 23 T cell receptor beta chains share one sample of origin, sequenced in a study of T cell repertoires in cytomegalovirus infection. Antigen specificity for these receptors is unknown. TCRdb ran MiXCR on the reads and lists one entry per CDR3 protein. The sample shows more than 85,000 distinct CDR3 sequences, about 30% of them seen only once. The sequencing here drew on CD8+ T cells from cultured PBMCs, taken from culture after CMV antigen stimulation. The receptor set was obtained from a human donor in good health (CMV status not recorded). Some clones in this sample may be carry-over from other donors' samples.

V usage is TRBV20-1 and J usage is TRBJ2-1; 13 bases map to TRBD2. V shed 0 bases, J shed 3 bases, and the junction held 8 bases outside the gene matches. Germline V gene lookup returns CDR1 DFQATT and CDR2 SNEGSKA (reference sequence). The length of the CDR3 is 18 residues. The CDR3 DNA is TGCAGTGCTAGAGATCTTGGGACTAGCGGGGTATACTACAATGAGCAGTTCTTC. Translating gives CSARDLGTSGVYYNEQFF.

The chain employs TRBV5-4 and TRBJ2-3; D call uncertain. The CDR3 sequence is 13 residues long. Deletions cut 4 bases from V and 7 bases from J, with 13 bases between. Germline lookup yields CDR1 SGHNT and CDR2 YYREEE (reference sequence). The CDR3 sequence is CASSHITMNTQYF. In nucleotides, the CDR3 is TGTGCCAGCAGCCATATTACTATGAATACGCAGTATTTT.

V is TRBV4-2 and J is TRBJ2-1; 11 positions agree with TRBD2. Trimming cost V 2 bases and J 9 bases; bases outside gene matches: 9. The germline V gene has CDR1 LGHNA and CDR2 YNFKEQ. The CDR3 runs 16 residues. CDR3 in DNA: TGTGCCAGCAGCCAATTCTTAGCGGGGGGGCCAGGTGAGCAGTTCTTC. Its translation is CASSQFLAGGPGEQFF.

This clonotype was recorded at least ten times. This CDR3 reads CASSQVSGGYTEAFF. The CDR3 nucleotides read TGTGCCAGCAGCCAGGTATCCGGGGGCTACACTGAAGCTTTCTTT. V usage is TRBV7-9 and J usage is TRBJ1-1, with D possibly being TRBD1 (6 bases). CDR1 and CDR2 (germline): SEHNR, FQNEAQ (reference sequence). V shed 5 bases and J shed 3 bases, with 16 bases lying between them. The CDR3 totals 15 residues.

V usage is TRBV4-1 and J usage is TRBJ1-2; 7 bases align to TRBD1. The CDR3 loop spans 13 amino acids. Germline V CDR1 and CDR2: MGHRA, YSYEKL. V was clipped by 5 bases and J by 2 bases; unmatched bases: 2. CDR3 sequence reads: CASSIGGNYGYTF. The CDR3 nucleotides are TGCGCCAGCAGCATAGGGGGCAACTATGGCTACACCTTC.

This sequence joins TRBV15 and TRBJ2-1; D gene uncertain. The V end was cut by 1 base, the J end by 2 bases, with 6 bases between. Germline V gives CDR1 LNHNV, CDR2 YYDKDF (reference sequence). CDR3 length: 14 residues. The CDR3 sequence is CATSRVEPYNEQFF. As DNA, the CDR3 is TGTGCCACCAGCAGAGTAGAGCCCTACAATGAGCAGTTCTTC. Full variable domain (remainder filled in from reference TRBV15 and TRBJ2-1): DAMVIQNPRYQVTQFGKPVTLSCSQTLNHNVMYWYQQKSSQAPKLLFHYYDKDFNNEADTPDNFQSRRPNTSFCFLDIRSPGLGDTAMYLCATSRVEPYNEQFFGPGTRLTVL.

This clonotype was counted between two and nine times. J is TRBJ1-1 and V is TRBV12-3 or TRBV12-4, with D hard to call. V lost 5 bases and J 3 bases, leaving 13 bases between the germline ends. The CDR3 runs 14 residues. The CDR3 spells CASSKMGYDTEAFF. For the CDR3, the DNA is TGTGCCAGCAGTAAAATGGGGTACGACACTGAAGCTTTCTTT.

This rearrangement joins TRBV6-5 to TRBJ1-1; TRBD1 matches 7 bases. CDR1 and CDR2 from the germline V gene are MNHEY and SVGAGI. The V gene end was trimmed by 0 bases and the J gene end by 4 bases; junction bases not matched to a gene: 5. The CDR3 extends over 15 amino acids. This CDR3 reads CASSYSRGGGTEAFF. The CDR3 DNA is TGTGCCAGCAGTTACTCGAGAGGGGGCGGCACTGAAGCTTTCTTT.

This CDR3 is CASTLMSPNEQFF. For the CDR3, the DNA is TGTGCCAGCACCCTTATGAGCCCAAATGAGCAGTTCTTC. The chain recombines TRBV12-3 or TRBV12-4 with TRBJ2-1; D not resolved. This CDR3 spans 13 amino acids. Trimming took 7 bases from V and 7 from J, leaving 14 bases between them.

The chain links TRBV7-4 to TRBJ2-7; D possibly corresponds to TRBD1 (7 bases). The CDR3 has 14 amino acids. V lost 6 bases and J 5 bases, leaving 17 bases between the germline ends. Germline assignment: CDR1 SGHVT and CDR2 SQSDAQ. In nucleotides, the CDR3 is TGTGCCAGCAGACCCTCGACAGGGACTGACGAGCAGTACTTC. Protein sequence: CASRPSTGTDEQYF.

The chain employs TRBV12-3 or TRBV12-4 and TRBJ2-1; TRBD2 aligns across 7 bases. V dropped 5 bases and J dropped 1; count of bases not matched to a gene: 5. This CDR3 region has 15 residues. This CDR3 is CASSQKRGSYNEQFF. CDR3 sequence (DNA): TGTGCCAGCAGTCAAAAGCGGGGATCCTACAATGAGCAGTTCTTC.

The chain carries TRBV5-1 and TRBJ2-3; D is tentatively TRBD1 or TRBD2 (6 bases each). This CDR3 is 15 amino acids long. Germline V gene lookup returns CDR1 SGHRS and CDR2 YFSETQ. The V gene lost 4 bases and the J gene lost 2 bases, with 14 bases spanning the gap. The CDR3 DNA reads TGCGCCAGCAGCCTCCCCGGGGGCGACACAGATACGCAGTATTTT. Its translation is CASSLPGGDTDTQYF.

In this sample, this clonotype turned up many times. The chain uses TRBV6-5 and TRBJ2-7, with TRBD1 matching 8 bases. Trimming cost V 0 bases and J 7 bases; bases outside gene matches: 8. This CDR3 contains 15 residues. Germline CDR1 MNHEY, CDR2 SVGAGI. The CDR3 nucleotides are TGTGCCAGCAGTTACTCGCGGGACAGGATAGTGGAGCAGTACTTC. Residues: CASSYSRDRIVEQYF.

This clonotype was detected once. A much larger clone lies a single base off, so this may be a read error. The gene calls are TRBV19 and TRBJ1-5, with TRBD1 matching 7 bases. CDR3 length: 14 amino acids. Germline lookup yields CDR1 LNHDA and CDR2 SQIVND (reference sequence). CDR3 residues: CTSSMGQNNQPQHF. The CDR3 DNA sequence: TGTACCAGTAGTATGGGACAGAACAATCAGCCCCAGCATTTT.

The rearrangement joins TRBV5-4 to TRBJ1-2; a weak D match, TRBD1 (5 bases). Trimming stripped 5 bases from V and 7 bases from J, with 15 bases between. The V gene's germline CDR1 is SGHNT and CDR2 YYREEE (reference sequence). The CDR3 loop spans 13 amino acids. The CDR3 nucleotides read TGTGCCAGCAGGGTGCGGACCGGGGGTGGCTACACCTTC. The encoded protein is CASRVRTGGGYTF.

This clonotype was counted only a few times. The chain combines TRBV12-3 or TRBV12-4 with TRBJ1-1; tentative D call: TRBD1 (6 bases). CDR3 length equals 14 residues. The V end lost 7 bases, the J end lost 0 bases, and 12 bases lay between the germline ends. The CDR3 region has the DNA TGTGCCAGCATCATGGAGGGGGTGAACACTGAAGCTTTCTTT. Translation gives CASIMEGVNTEAFF.

V and J are TRBV7-9 and TRBJ1-1; TRBD1 is a possible D gene (6 bases). The CDR3 runs to 13 residues. Germline loops: CDR1 SEHNR, CDR2 FQNEAQ (reference sequence). Trimming took off 6 bases at V and 7 bases at J, with 15 bases between the two ends. CDR3 in amino acids: CASSLGGASEAFF. CDR3 nucleotides: TGTGCCAGCAGTTTGGGGGGGGCTAGTGAAGCTTTCTTT.

To note about this clonotype: Given a much more abundant clone one base away, this may be a read error. The rearrangement uses TRBV7-2 and TRBJ2-2; tentatively, D is TRBD2 (5 bases). Trimming removed 5 bases from V and 5 bases from J, with 12 bases in between. CDR3 length: 14 amino acids. Germline V gives CDR1 SGHTA, CDR2 FQGNSA. In DNA, the CDR3 is TGTGCCAGCAGCGAGAACCGAGGGACCGGGGAGCTGTTTTTT. It encodes CASSENRGTGELFF.

This clonotype was picked up many times. The rearrangement joins TRBV7-2 to TRBJ2-1, with D uncertain. The CDR3 is made up of 12 amino acids. The germline CDR1 and CDR2 sequences are SGHTA and FQGNSA. V lost 5 bases, J lost 5 bases, and 7 bases lay in between. CDR3 protein: CASSPGHNEQFF. The CDR3 nucleotides read TGTGCCAGCAGCCCTGGACACAATGAGCAGTTCTTC.

At least ten counts were recorded for this clonotype. This chain links TRBV7-2 with TRBJ2-1; D may be TRBD2 (7 bases). Germline V CDR1 and CDR2: SGHTA, FQGNSA. Trimming pared 5 bases from V and 8 bases from J, leaving 19 bases between. The CDR3 runs 15 residues. The CDR3 region is CASSLGRGQWDEQFF. The CDR3 nucleotides read TGTGCCAGCAGCCTCGGGCGGGGGCAGTGGGATGAGCAGTTCTTC.

In nucleotides, the CDR3 is TGCAGCGTTCTTACGGGACAAAGCTATGGCTACACCTTC. As protein: CSVLTGQSYGYTF. This chain links TRBV29-1 with TRBJ1-2; weak D call: TRBD1 (6 bases). V was trimmed by 5 bases and J by 4 bases, leaving 14 bases between them. From germline, CDR1 is SQVTM and CDR2 ANQGSEA. The CDR3 is made up of 13 amino acids.

The J gene is TRBJ2-6, the V gene TRBV15; 7 bases align to TRBD1. V gave up 3 bases and J gave up 0 bases; unmatched junction bases: 8. The CDR3 totals 18 residues. Germline CDR1 reads LNHNV; CDR2 reads YYDKDF (reference sequence). The chain's CDR3 is CATSSSLGTVSGANVLTF. CDR3 sequence (DNA): TGTGCCACCAGCAGCAGCTTAGGGACAGTCTCTGGGGCCAACGTCCTGACTTTC.

This clonotype was observed a handful of times. The V and J genes are TRBV5-4 and TRBJ1-1, with D possibly being TRBD1 (5 bases). This CDR3 has 14 residues. Trimming took 6 bases from V and 0 from J, leaving 12 bases between them. CDR1 SGHNT and CDR2 YYREEE come from the germline V gene (reference sequence). The CDR3 here is CASIRAGLNTEAFF. The DNA for the CDR3 is TGTGCCAGCATTCGGGCGGGACTGAACACTGAAGCTTTCTTT.